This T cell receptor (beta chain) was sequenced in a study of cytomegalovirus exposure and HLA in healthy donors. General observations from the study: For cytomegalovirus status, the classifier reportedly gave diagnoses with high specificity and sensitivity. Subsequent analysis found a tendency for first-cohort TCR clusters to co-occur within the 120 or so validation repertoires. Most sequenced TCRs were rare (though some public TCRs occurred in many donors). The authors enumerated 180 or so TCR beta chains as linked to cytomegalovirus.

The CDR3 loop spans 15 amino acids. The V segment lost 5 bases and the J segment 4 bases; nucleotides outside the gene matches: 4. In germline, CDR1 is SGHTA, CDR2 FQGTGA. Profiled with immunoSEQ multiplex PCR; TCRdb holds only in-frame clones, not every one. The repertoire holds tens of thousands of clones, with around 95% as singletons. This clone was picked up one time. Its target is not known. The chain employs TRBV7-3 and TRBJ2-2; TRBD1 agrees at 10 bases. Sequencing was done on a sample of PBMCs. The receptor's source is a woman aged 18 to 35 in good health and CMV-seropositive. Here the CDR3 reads CASSHGTGATGELFF. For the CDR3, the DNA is TGTGCCAGCAGCCACGGGACAGGGGCCACCGGGGAGCTGTTTTTT.